One sample yielded the 25 T cell receptor beta chains listed below, sequenced in a study of CD8 T cells in ankylosing spondylitis. Overall study findings and caveats: What seemed typical of ankylosing spondylitis blood was a TCR beta motif built from several highly homologous variants.

TCRdb re-derived calls from the 5' RACE reads in MiXCR, one entry per CDR3 protein. The sample holds about 480,000 distinct CDR3 sequences, 15% to 20% seen once. These TCRs are of unknown antigen specificity. The sequenced sample was blood, either unsorted or a sorted T cell fraction (not recorded which). The source of these receptors is a male donor with ankylosing spondylitis.

The chain recombines TRBV18 with TRBJ1-1; 8 nucleotides align to TRBD1. Per germline, CDR1 KGHSH and CDR2 LQKENI. This CDR3 contains 13 residues. V dropped 3 bases and J dropped 6; count of bases not matched to a gene: 3. CDR3 region: CASSPTGASEAFF. The CDR3, as DNA: TGTGCCAGCTCACCGACAGGGGCCTCTGAAGCTTTCTTT.

The chain carries TRBV6-2 or TRBV6-3 and TRBJ2-4; 10 positions agree with TRBD1. Losses at the gene ends were 0 bases for V and 0 bases for J; bases not matched to a gene: 11. CDR1 is MNHEY, CDR2 SVGEGT, per germline. The CDR3 covers 20 residues. Written as DNA, the CDR3 is TGTGCCAGCAGTTACTCGATCGGGACAGGGGATATCTTAGCCAAAAACATTCAGTACTTC. Encoded protein: CASSYSIGTGDILAKNIQYF.

This clonotype was counted between two and nine times. The rearrangement links TRBV5-1 to TRBJ2-3; 7 nucleotides line up with TRBD1. The CDR3 contains 14 residues. V dropped 4 bases and J dropped 2; count of bases not matched to a gene: 4. Germline CDR1 SGHRS, CDR2 YFSETQ. In nucleotides, the CDR3 is TGCGCCAGCAGCCGACAGGGCGTCACAGATACGCAGTATTTT. Translated: CASSRQGVTDTQYF.

This clonotype has ten or more counts. The J gene is TRBJ2-2, the V gene TRBV12-3 or TRBV12-4; D unclear. With 8 bases removed from V and 5 bases from J, the gap between germline ends came to 6 bases. The CDR3 totals 11 residues. The CDR3 spells CASVRTGELFF. CDR3 bases: TGTGCCAGCGTCCGTACCGGGGAGCTGTTTTTT.

The V gene is TRBV9, the J gene TRBJ1-1, with 7 bases aligning to TRBD1. The CDR3 has 16 amino acids. The junction had 5 bases not matched to a gene; V was cut back by 0 bases and J by 0 bases. Germline loops: CDR1 SGDLS, CDR2 YYNGEE. CDR3 nucleotides: TGTGCCAGCAGCGTAGCGGGGGACAGCTTGAACACTGAAGCTTTCTTT. It encodes CASSVAGDSLNTEAFF. The variable domain in full, with the rest retrieved from reference TRBV9 and TRBJ1-1, is DSGVTQTPKHLITATGQRVTLRCSPRSGDLSVYWYQQSLDQGLQFLIQYYNGEERAKGNILERFSAQQFPDLHSELNLSSLELGDSALYFCASSVAGDSLNTEAFFGQGTRLTVV.

The rearrangement uses TRBV5-1 and TRBJ1-1, with 7 nucleotides matching TRBD1. The CDR3 is 15 amino acids. V dropped 2 bases and J dropped 4; count of bases not matched to a gene: 8. Germline CDR1 is SGHRS and CDR2 is YFSETQ. The CDR3 is CASSFEGRDSTEAFF. The CDR3 bases are TGCGCCAGCAGCTTTGAAGGCAGGGACAGCACTGAAGCTTTCTTT.

The rearrangement joins TRBV20-1 to TRBJ2-7; 10 nucleotides agree with TRBD2. Germline trimming cut 4 bases from V and 0 bases from J; bases unmatched to any gene: 6. Germline V lookup: CDR1 DFQATT, CDR2 SNEGSKA (reference sequence). The CDR3 loop spans 15 amino acids. The CDR3: CSAILAGKSSYEQYF. In DNA, the CDR3 is TGCAGTGCTATACTAGCGGGGAAAAGCTCCTACGAGCAGTACTTC.

This clonotype was observed a few times. The rearrangement uses TRBV12-3 or TRBV12-4 and TRBJ2-3, with D possibly matching TRBD2 (5 bases). The CDR3 has 15 amino acids. V was cut by 6 bases and J by 4 bases, with 17 bases left in between. The CDR3 DNA sequence: TGTGCCAGCAGCCCCGTGGGGAGACACGCAGATACGCAGTATTTT. This encodes CASSPVGRHADTQYF.

This clonotype has a count of ten or more. The V call is TRBV7-2, the J call TRBJ1-2; D call uncertain. Looked up from germline, CDR1 is SGHTA and CDR2 is FQGNSA. This CDR3 spans 11 amino acids. With 5 bases removed from V and 4 bases from J, the gap between germline ends came to 5 bases. CDR3 sequence reads: CASSHGYGYTF. DNA for the CDR3: TGTGCCAGCAGCCACGGCTATGGCTACACCTTC.

This rearrangement joins TRBV29-1 to TRBJ2-3; the D is unclear. The V end lost 2 bases, the J end lost 0 bases, and 6 bases lay between the germline ends. This CDR3 region has 13 residues. Germline assignment: CDR1 SQVTM and CDR2 ANQGSEA. The CDR3 DNA follows: TGCAGCGTTGAAAAAGGGAGCACAGATACGCAGTATTTT. Amino acids: CSVEKGSTDTQYF.

Regarding this clonotype: The junction departs from germline at one end; a sequencing error may be responsible. The chain is built from TRBV12-3 or TRBV12-4 and TRBJ2-5, with 7 bases fitting TRBD1. CDR3 length equals 14 residues. CDR3 bases: TGTGTCAGCAGTTTCTCCAGGGGGCAAGAGACCCAGTACTTC. The encoded protein is CVSSFSRGQETQYF.

The chain recombines TRBV7-2 with TRBJ1-1; D gene uncertain. The CDR3 length is 13 residues. CDR1 is SGHTA, CDR2 FQGNSA, per germline. Trimming removed 7 bases from V and 3 bases from J, with 12 bases in between. DNA of the CDR3: TGTGCCAGCACCCCAGGTTTGGACACTGAAGCTTTCTTT. Translated, it gives CASTPGLDTEAFF.

This clonotype was picked up one time. The V call is TRBV20-1, the J call TRBJ2-2; D not resolved. The V gene lost 3 bases and the J gene lost 0 bases, with 5 bases spanning the gap. Germline V gene data show CDR1 as DFQATT and CDR2 as SNEGSKA (reference sequence). The CDR3 loop spans 13 amino acids. The CDR3, as DNA: TGCAGTGCTAGCAGTGCGAACACCGGGGAGCTGTTTTTT. Protein: CSASSANTGELFF.

The chain has TRBV28 and TRBJ2-7; weak D call: TRBD2 (6 bases). In germline, CDR1 is MDHEN, CDR2 SYDVKM. Deletions cut 7 bases from V and 6 bases from J, with 13 bases between. The CDR3 has 12 residues. CDR3 in amino acids: CASTHGSAEQYF. The CDR3 DNA is TGTGCCAGCACCCACGGGAGCGCCGAGCAGTACTTC.

The chain uses TRBV6-2 or TRBV6-3 and TRBJ2-3; a possible D gene is TRBD2 (6 bases). The germline V and J ends were trimmed by 2 bases and 2 bases, with 8 bases remaining between them. This CDR3 region has 14 residues. Germline lookup yields CDR1 MNHEY and CDR2 SVGEGT. CDR3 DNA sequence: TGTGCCAGCAGTTACCGCGGGGTCACAGATACGCAGTATTTT. This translates into CASSYRGVTDTQYF.

The chain joins TRBV11-2 to TRBJ2-5; D uncertain. The CDR3 covers 13 residues. The germline V gene encodes CDR1 SGHAT and CDR2 FQNNGV. Trimming removed 5 bases from V and 5 bases from J, with 12 bases in between. This CDR3 is CASSTRLPETQYF. CDR3 bases: TGTGCCAGCAGCACACGCCTCCCGGAGACCCAGTACTTC.

This clonotype was detected only a few times. The chain combines TRBV11-2 with TRBJ2-7, with 9 nucleotides matching TRBD1. The CDR3 has 15 amino acids. The trim removed 8 bases at V and 2 bases at J, leaving 10 bases unmatched. CDR1 is SGHAT, CDR2 FQNNGV, per germline. In DNA, the CDR3 is TGTGCCAGCTCACAGGCGGGGGACAGGGCCTACGAGCAGTACTTC. Translation gives CASSQAGDRAYEQYF.

This clonotype has a handful of counts. The chain recombines TRBV3-1 with TRBJ2-5, with D maybe TRBD2 (6 bases). The CDR3 runs to 15 residues. CDR1 is LGHDT and CDR2 is YNNKEL in the germline V gene (reference sequence). Trimming removed 1 base from V and 1 base from J, with 10 bases in between. The CDR3 here is CASSQAAGRQETQYF. CDR3 nucleotide sequence: TGTGCCAGCAGCCAAGCTGCGGGACGCCAAGAGACCCAGTACTTC.

This chain joins TRBV28 and TRBJ2-5; D could derive from TRBD1 or TRBD2 (5 bases each). V gave up 2 bases and J gave up 9 bases, with 16 bases separating them. This CDR3 comprises 14 residues. The V gene's germline CDR1 is MDHEN and CDR2 SYDVKM. DNA for the CDR3: TGTGCCAGCAGTTTAGGGGACGCACGGGTGGCCCAGTACTTC. Protein sequence: CASSLGDARVAQYF.

V usage is TRBV2 and J usage is TRBJ2-7, with 8 bases identical to TRBD1. J lost 9 bases, V lost 6 bases, and 7 bases had no gene match. This CDR3 region has 12 residues. The germline gives CDR1 SNHLY, CDR2 FYNNEI. As DNA, the CDR3 is TGTGCCAGCAGCCCCAGGGGGCAGGGGCAGTACTTC. It specifies CASSPRGQGQYF.

The rearrangement uses TRBV6-5 and TRBJ2-1; 8 nucleotides match TRBD2. The CDR3 runs 18 residues. From germline, CDR1 is MNHEY and CDR2 SVGAGI. V lost 0 bases and J lost 4; bases outside the gene matches: 11. The CDR3 protein is CASSYSHPTSGAYNEQFF. In DNA, the CDR3 is TGTGCCAGCAGTTACTCGCACCCTACTAGCGGAGCTTACAATGAGCAGTTCTTC.

This clonotype showed up just a few times. This chain links TRBV4-1 with TRBJ2-3, with D maybe TRBD1 (6 bases). The CDR3 length is 15 residues. V dropped 0 bases and J dropped 2 bases, with 9 bases sitting between them. Per germline, CDR1 MGHRA and CDR2 YSYEKL. Written as DNA, the CDR3 is TGCGCCAGCAGCCAAGAGTGGGACACCACAGATACGCAGTATTTT. Translating it yields CASSQEWDTTDTQYF.

The rearrangement uses TRBV5-1 and TRBJ2-7; TRBD1 or TRBD2 may be the D gene (5 bases each). The germline V and J ends were trimmed by 1 base and 6 bases, with 11 bases remaining between them. Germline assignment: CDR1 SGHRS and CDR2 YFSETQ. The CDR3 extends over 13 amino acids. In nucleotides, the CDR3 is TGCGCCAGCAGCTTGTTCGGGGCGGGCGAGCAGTACTTC. As protein: CASSLFGAGEQYF.

This clonotype was picked up a small number of times. V usage is TRBV20-1 and J usage is TRBJ2-5; D gene ambiguous. V dropped 4 bases and J dropped 0 bases, with 15 bases sitting between them. Per the germline V gene, CDR1 is DFQATT and CDR2 is SNEGSKA (reference sequence). The CDR3 is made up of 15 amino acids. CDR3 sequence (DNA): TGCAGTGCTACCGACCCCCGTGGACACCAAGAGACCCAGTACTTC. Translation gives CSATDPRGHQETQYF.

In this sample, this clonotype turned up a few times. The V gene is TRBV15, the J gene TRBJ1-2, with TRBD1 as a possible D gene (6 bases). Germline CDR1 and CDR2: LNHNV and YYDKDF (reference sequence). This CDR3 is 13 amino acids long. Trimming cost V 5 bases and J 2 bases, with 9 bases left between them. The CDR3 sequence: CATSGGENYGYTF. CDR3 DNA: TGTGCCACCAGCGGGGGCGAAAACTATGGCTACACCTTC.